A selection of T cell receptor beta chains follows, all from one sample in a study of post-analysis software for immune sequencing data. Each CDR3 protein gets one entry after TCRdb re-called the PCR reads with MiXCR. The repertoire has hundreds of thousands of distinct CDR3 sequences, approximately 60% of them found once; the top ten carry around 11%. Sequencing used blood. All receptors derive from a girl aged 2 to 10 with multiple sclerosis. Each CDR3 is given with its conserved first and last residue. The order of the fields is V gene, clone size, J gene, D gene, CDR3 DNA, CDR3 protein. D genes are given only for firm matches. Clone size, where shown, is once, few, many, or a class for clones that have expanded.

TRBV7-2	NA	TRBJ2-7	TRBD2	TGTGCCAGCAGTTTGCGGGGGGGCAAGCTCTACGAGCAGTACTTC	CASSLRGGKLYEQYF
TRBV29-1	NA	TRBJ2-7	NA	TGCAGCGTTGAAGGTGACAGCTCGGATTCCTACGAGCAGTACTTC	CSVEGDSSDSYEQYF
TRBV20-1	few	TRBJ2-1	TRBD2	TGTAGTGCTAGAGATAGCGGGTACGACAATGAGCAGTTCTTC	CSARDSGYDNEQFF
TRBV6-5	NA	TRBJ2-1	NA	TGTGCCAGCACCGACTGGCCCTACAATGAGCAGTTCTTC	CASTDWPYNEQFF
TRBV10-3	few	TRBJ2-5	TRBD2	TGTGCCATCAGTGAGTCTGGCAGGGACTACGAAGAGACCCAGTACTTC	CAISESGRDYEETQYF
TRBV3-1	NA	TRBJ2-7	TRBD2	TGTGCCAGCAGTCGAGGACTAGCGGAGTACGAGCAGTACTTC	CASSRGLAEYEQYF
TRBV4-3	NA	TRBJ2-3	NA	TGCGCCAGCAGCCAAGATCAAGGAGCTAGCTTCGGCGGTACGCAGTATTTT	CASSQDQGASFGGTQYF
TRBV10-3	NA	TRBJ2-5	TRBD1	TGTGCCATCAGTGACCCGGGACAGGAGGTACAAGAGACCCAGTACTTC	CAISDPGQEVQETQYF
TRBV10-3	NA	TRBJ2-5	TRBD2	TGTGCCATCAGTGAGTTAAGTAGCGGGGGGCTGGGGGACCCCCCTAATGAGCAGTACTTC	CAISELSSGGLGDPPNEQYF
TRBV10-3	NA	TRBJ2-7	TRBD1	TGTGCCATAGGACAGGGAAACAACGAGCAGTACTTC	CAIGQGNNEQYF
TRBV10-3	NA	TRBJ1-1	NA	TGTGTCATCAGTGAGTTAGGGGGAATCACTGAAGCTTTCTTT	CVISELGGITEAFF
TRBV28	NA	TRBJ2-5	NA	TGTGCCAGCAGTTTAGTCGGCCAGGGGGGAGAGACCCAGTACTTC	CASSLVGQGGETQYF
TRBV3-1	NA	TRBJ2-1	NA	TGTGCCAGCAGCCAGGAGAGAGCTAGAGGCTACAATGAGCAGTTCTTC	CASSQERARGYNEQFF
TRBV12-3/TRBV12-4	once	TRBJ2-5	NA	TGTGCCAGCAGTCCCGACTACCAAGAGGCCCAGTACTTC	CASSPDYQEAQYF
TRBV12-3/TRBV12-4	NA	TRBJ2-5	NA	TGTGCCAGCAAGTTTGACGCGGAGACCCAGTACTTC	CASKFDAETQYF
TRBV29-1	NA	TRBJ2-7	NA	TGCAGCGTTCGGGCAGTGCGTGGGGGCGAGCAGTACTTC	CSVRAVRGGEQYF
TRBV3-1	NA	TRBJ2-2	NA	TGTGCCAGCAGCCGAATTTACGGGAGAAGTACCGGGGAGCTGTTTTTT	CASSRIYGRSTGELFF
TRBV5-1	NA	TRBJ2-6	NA	TGCGCCAGCAGCTCCCGCAGGCCACAGTCTGGGGCCAACGTCCTGACTTTC	CASSSRRPQSGANVLTF
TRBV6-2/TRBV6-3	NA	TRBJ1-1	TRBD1	TGTGCCAGCCTCCCGGACAGGGCCGGCACTGAAGCTTTCTTT	CASLPDRAGTEAFF
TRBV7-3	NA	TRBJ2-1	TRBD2	TGTGCCAGCAGCTCCTGGAGCGGGAGTGGTGAGCAGTTCTTC	CASSSWSGSGEQFF
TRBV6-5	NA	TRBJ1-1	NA	TGTGCCAGCAGTTTGGGGGACGGCGGCTGGATCACTGAAGCTTTCTTT	CASSLGDGGWITEAFF
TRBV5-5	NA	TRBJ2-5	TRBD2	TGTGCCAGCAGCTCGGGACTAACCCAAGAGACCCAGTACTTC	CASSSGLTQETQYF
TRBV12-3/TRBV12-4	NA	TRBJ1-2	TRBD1	TGTGCCAGCAGCCAACCGGGACAGACTGCGGGCTACACCTTC	CASSQPGQTAGYTF
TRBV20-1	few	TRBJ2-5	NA	TGCAGTGCTCACCGGGACCCGAGCGGAGAGACCCAGTACTTC	CSAHRDPSGETQYF
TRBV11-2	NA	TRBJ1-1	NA	TGTGCCAGCAGCTTGGGGGGTAGGAGCACTGAAGCTTTCTTT	CASSLGGRSTEAFF
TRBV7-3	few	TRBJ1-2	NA	TGTGCCAGCAGCTTACAGTCTGGGTATGGCTACACCTTC	CASSLQSGYGYTF
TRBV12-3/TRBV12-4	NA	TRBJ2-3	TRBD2	TGTGCCAGCAGTTATACGGGAGGGCCGGGAGATACGCAGTATTTT	CASSYTGGPGDTQYF
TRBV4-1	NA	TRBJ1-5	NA	TGCGCCAGCAGATCGGACAGCAGCAATCAGCCCCAGCATTTT	CASRSDSSNQPQHF
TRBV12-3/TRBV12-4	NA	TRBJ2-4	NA	TGTGCCAGCAGTTTGGACCAGGGGAACATTCAGTACTTC	CASSLDQGNIQYF
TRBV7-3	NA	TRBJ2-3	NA	TGTGCCAGCAGCTTAGGGATTGCAGATACGCAGTATTTT	CASSLGIADTQYF
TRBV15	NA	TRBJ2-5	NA	TGTGCCACCAGCAGGCGGGACCCAGGGTCCACGGAGACCCAGTACTTC	CATSRRDPGSTETQYF
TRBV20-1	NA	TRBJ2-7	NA	TGCAGTGCTAGACCGAAGGGCCCGTCCTACGAGCAGTACTTC	CSARPKGPSYEQYF
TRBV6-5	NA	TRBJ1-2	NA	TGTGCCAGCAGTCTCCTTCGGGACTCTCATAACTATGGCTACACCTTC	CASSLLRDSHNYGYTF
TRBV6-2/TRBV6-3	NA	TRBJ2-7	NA	TGCGCCAGCAGTGCTTCGGCACCGAGCTACGAGCAGTACTTC	CASSASAPSYEQYF
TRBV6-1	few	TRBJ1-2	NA	TGTGCCAGCAGTGTCGAGACTGGCTACACCTTC	CASSVETGYTF
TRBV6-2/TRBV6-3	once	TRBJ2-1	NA	TGTGCCAGCAGTTACCAACAGGGAGAGGTTTGGGACAATGAGCAGTTCTTC	CASSYQQGEVWDNEQFF
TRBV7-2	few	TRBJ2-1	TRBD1	TGTGCCAGCTCGCAAGAGGGGGCTGGCAATGAGCAGTTCTTC	CASSQEGAGNEQFF
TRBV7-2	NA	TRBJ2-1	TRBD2	TGTGCCGGCAGCTTATACTCCACTAGCGGGAGCCATGAGCAGTTCTTC	CAGSLYSTSGSHEQFF
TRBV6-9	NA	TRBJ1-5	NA	TGTGCCAGCAGTAGGTCCGGGACGGCGCAAAATCAGCCCCAGCATTTT	CASSRSGTAQNQPQHF
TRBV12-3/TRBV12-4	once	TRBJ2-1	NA	TGTGCCAGCAAACTAGGAGGAGTCTACAATGAGCAGTTCTTC	CASKLGGVYNEQFF
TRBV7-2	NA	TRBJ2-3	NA	TGTGCCAGCAGATACACCCGGGACGCCCGCACAGATACGCAGTATTTT	CASRYTRDARTDTQYF
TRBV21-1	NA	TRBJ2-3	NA	TGTGCCAGCAGCAAAGAGAAGGGACTAGATACGCAGTATTTT	CASSKEKGLDTQYF